This section outlines one T cell receptor (beta chain) sequence together with its context. Its target is unknown. The assay that was used to sequence DNA from cultured CD4+ T cells was the Oncomine TCR Beta short-read assay. TCRdb itself ran the PCR reads through MiXCR, one entry per CDR3 protein. The top ten clones hold roughly 5.2% of a sample with 20,000 to 25,000 distinct CDR3 sequences, 35% to 45% of them seen once. This sample was taken from a study of vaccination and CD4 T cells after COVID-19. At the level of the study: Recovered patients in the cohort numbered six men and four women, two of them Hispanic. Stimulation of cells relied on overlapping spike peptides derived from SARS-CoV-2, HCoV-NL63, HCoV-OC43 and HCoV-229E. The study, taken as a whole, reports: Convalescent patients' vaccine-specific clones were spike mono-reactive in 304 of 307 cases.

The treatment was: approximately 9-day PBMC culture with coronavirus spike peptide pools or control peptides (ViraFEST assay). This clonotype was sampled from a human donor who had recovered from COVID-19. The sample was CD4+ T cells from blood, cultured in vitro, taken before SARS-CoV-2 vaccination.

The CDR3 DNA follows: TGTGCCATCAGTGAGCGAACGTCAGTCGTTCGGGACAGGGACAGCTACGAGCAGTACTTC. This gives the protein CAISERTSVVRDRDSYEQYF. This chain connects TRBV10-3 to TRBJ2-7, with 9 bases aligning to TRBD1. J was trimmed by 3 bases and V by 2 bases; bases with no gene match: 20. This CDR3 contains 20 residues. Germline-derived CDR1 and CDR2 are ENHRY and SYGVKD.